This TCR beta chain was found in a study of regulatory T cells in long-lasting Graves disease. Whole-study results and caveats: Persistent Graves' disease cases displayed lower TCR diversity than newly diagnosed ones. Researchers examined only peripheral blood and not thyroid tissue. Small numbers of samples may have cut accuracy. Persistent patients shared more public clonotypes (2,741) than new patients (about 1,000).

Library construction for TCR beta used iRepertoire HTBI primers and Arm-PCR of CDR3 regions. MiXCR was run by TCRdb on the multiplex PCR reads, yielding one entry per CDR3 protein. The sample has 400,000 or so distinct CDR3 sequences; 23% are singletons. The time point: persistent/refractory GD, antithyroid drugs over 5 years with positive TRAb. Extracted RNA from PBMCs served as the source of the TCR library. The germline V gene encodes CDR1 DFQATT and CDR2 SNEGSKA (reference sequence). V lost 5 bases and J 1 base, leaving 14 bases between the germline ends. The CDR3 is 14 amino acids. Remarks on this clonotype: The antigen is unknown.

This receptor was obtained from a female donor with Graves disease. The sequences come from peripheral blood mononuclear cells (PBMCs), collected when the disease was refractory, from a patient treated with antithyroid drugs. The chain couples TRBV20-1 to TRBJ1-1; D not resolved. CDR3 sequence: CSASVHSSNTEAFF. In DNA, the CDR3 is TGCAGTGCTTCGGTACATAGCTCGAACACTGAAGCTTTCTTT.